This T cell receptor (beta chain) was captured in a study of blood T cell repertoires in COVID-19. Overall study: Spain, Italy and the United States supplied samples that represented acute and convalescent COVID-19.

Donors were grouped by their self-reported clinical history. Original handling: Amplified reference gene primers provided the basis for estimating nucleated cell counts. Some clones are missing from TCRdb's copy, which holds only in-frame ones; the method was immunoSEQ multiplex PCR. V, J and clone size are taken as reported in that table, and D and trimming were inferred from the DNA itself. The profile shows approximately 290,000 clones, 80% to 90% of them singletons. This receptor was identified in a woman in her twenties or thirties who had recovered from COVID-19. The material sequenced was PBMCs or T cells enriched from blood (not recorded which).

The CDR3 here is CAISDGGGNEKLFF. The CDR3 DNA sequence: TGTGCCATCTCCGACGGGGGAGGGAATGAAAAACTGTTTTTT. The V call is TRBV10-3, the J call TRBJ1-4, with D possibly TRBD1 on 5 matching bases. CDR1 is ENHRY and CDR2 is SYGVKD in the germline V gene. This CDR3 contains 14 residues. Trimming cost V 8 bases and J 5 bases, with 15 bases left between them.